The next 28 T cell receptor beta chains were all read from a single sample in a study of technical replicates of blood from a few donors. Using immunoSEQ multiplex PCR, the repertoire was profiled, and TCRdb retains in-frame clones only, with some absent. The data show 65,000 to 85,000 clones, 95% to 98% seen once. Sample: T cells isolated from PBMCs. The source is a human donor in good health.

V usage is TRBV10-1 and J usage is TRBJ1-1; 9 nucleotides line up with TRBD1. The CDR3 totals 15 residues. Trimming cost V 4 bases and J 1 base; bases outside gene matches: 4. Germline loops: CDR1 WNHNN, CDR2 SYGVQD (reference sequence). The CDR3 loop reads CASSALGQGNTEAFF. CDR3 coding DNA: TGCGCCAGCAGTGCGTTGGGACAGGGGAACACTGAAGCTTTCTTT.

This clone has just one count. The gene calls are TRBV29-1 and TRBJ1-2, with 11 positions matching TRBD1. Germline CDR1 and CDR2: SQVTM and ANQGSEA. This CDR3 has 13 residues. V gave up 4 bases and J gave up 3 bases; unmatched junction bases: 1. DNA of the CDR3: TGCAGCGTTGGGGACAGGGGGTACTATGGCTACACCTTC. This sequence encodes CSVGDRGYYGYTF.

This sequence joins TRBV5-4 and TRBJ1-3; weak D call: TRBD1 (5 bases). Deletions cut 4 bases from V and 4 bases from J, with 9 bases between. This CDR3 has 13 residues. Germline V lookup: CDR1 SGHNT, CDR2 YYREEE (reference sequence). CDR3 DNA sequence: TGTGCCAGCAGCCGACAGTTCGGAAACACCATATATTTT. This codes for CASSRQFGNTIYF.

This chain uses TRBV28 with TRBJ2-7; 12 nucleotides line up with TRBD2. Germline V lookup: CDR1 MDHEN, CDR2 SYDVKM. After removal of 2 bases from V and 4 bases from J, the junction contained 3 bases not matched to a gene. The CDR3 is made up of 15 amino acids. CDR3 coding DNA: TGTGCCAGCAGTTTAGCGACTAGCGGGAGTTACGAGCAGTACTTC. This gives the protein CASSLATSGSYEQYF.

This sequence joins TRBV9 and TRBJ2-7; 7 positions agree with TRBD1. Germline assignment: CDR1 SGDLS and CDR2 YYNGEE. The CDR3 is 15 amino acids. The junction had 9 bases not matched to a gene; V was cut back by 3 bases and J by 3 bases. As DNA, the CDR3 is TGTGCCAGCAGCGGTGGACAGGCGAGAGTCTACGAGCAGTACTTC. Translation: CASSGGQARVYEQYF. Full variable domain (rest looked up from reference TRBV9 and TRBJ2-7): DSGVTQTPKHLITATGQRVTLRCSPRSGDLSVYWYQQSLDQGLQFLIQYYNGEERAKGNILERFSAQQFPDLHSELNLSSLELGDSALYFCASSGGQARVYEQYFGPGTRLTVT.

The CDR3 bases are TGTGCCAGCAGTGGGAGGACAGGGAACGGGATCGGGGAGCTGTTTTTT. Its translation is CASSGRTGNGIGELFF. The genes are TRBV27 and TRBJ2-2, with TRBD1 matching 8 bases. The germline V gene encodes CDR1 MNHEY and CDR2 SMNVEV (reference sequence). The length of the CDR3 is 16 residues. Losses at the gene ends were 5 bases for V and 7 bases for J; bases not matched to a gene: 12.

The chain carries TRBV18 and TRBJ1-5, with D tentatively TRBD1 (5 bases). The CDR3 runs to 18 residues. V shed 6 bases and J shed 0 bases, with 21 bases lying between them. Germline V gene lookup returns CDR1 KGHSH and CDR2 LQKENI. CDR3 residues: CASSPRGVGPYSNQPQHF. The CDR3 DNA is TGTGCCAGCTCGCCGCGGGGAGTGGGACCCTATAGCAATCAGCCCCAGCATTTT.

The gene calls are TRBV7-9 and TRBJ2-1, with TRBD2 as a possible D gene (6 bases). Germline V CDR1 and CDR2: SEHNR, FQNEAQ (reference sequence). V lost 5 bases to trimming and J lost 4 bases, with 21 bases between them. This CDR3 region has 17 residues. The CDR3 bases are TGTGCCAGCAGCCCTCCGGGCTTAGGGCGGGGATACAATGAGCAGTTCTTC. Encoded protein: CASSPPGLGRGYNEQFF. The entire variable domain, with the rest obtained from reference TRBV7-9 and TRBJ2-1, is as follows: DTGVSQNPRHKITKRGQNVTFRCDPISEHNRLYWYRQTLGQGPEFLTYFQNEAQLEKSRLLSDRFSAERPKGSFSTLEIQRTEQGDSAMYLCASSPPGLGRGYNEQFFGPGTRLTVL.

This sequence joins TRBV7-2 and TRBJ1-3; weak D call: TRBD1 (5 bases). Between the trimmed V and J ends, which lost 5 bases and 1 base, there was a span of 12 bases. CDR1 is SGHTA and CDR2 is FQGNSA in the germline V gene. The CDR3 loop spans 15 amino acids. CDR3 residues: CASSPQVESGNTIYF. The CDR3 region has the DNA TGTGCCAGCAGCCCACAGGTAGAGTCTGGAAACACCATATATTTT.

This clone has only one observation. The rearrangement uses TRBV7-2 and TRBJ2-7; TRBD2 agrees at 7 bases. J was trimmed by 5 bases and V by 1 base; bases with no gene match: 2. There are 13 residues in the CDR3. Germline V lookup: CDR1 SGHTA, CDR2 FQGNSA. CDR3 DNA: TGTGCCAGCAGCTTAGGTGGGAGGGACGAGCAGTACTTC. It is translated as CASSLGGRDEQYF.

The chain combines TRBV7-9 with TRBJ1-1, with a tentative D call TRBD1 (5 bases). The CDR3 is 17 amino acids. Trimming took 5 bases from V and 0 from J, leaving 19 bases between them. Germline V lookup: CDR1 SEHNR, CDR2 FQNEAQ (reference sequence). The CDR3 reads CASSGRDWDEMNTEAFF. The CDR3 DNA reads TGTGCCAGCAGCGGCCGGGACTGGGACGAGATGAACACTGAAGCTTTCTTT.

The chain is built from TRBV19 and TRBJ2-5, with 12 bases that match TRBD1. J lost 3 bases, V lost 3 bases, and 5 bases had no gene match. This CDR3 region has 16 residues. The V gene's germline CDR1 is LNHDA and CDR2 SQIVND (reference sequence). The CDR3 is CASSIGTGGWEETQYF. The CDR3 DNA reads TGTGCCAGTAGTATTGGGACAGGGGGCTGGGAAGAGACCCAGTACTTC.

CDR3 protein: CASSFSGGWGNQPQHF. The CDR3 bases are TGTGCCAGCAGTTTTTCCGGGGGATGGGGCAATCAGCCCCAGCATTTT. The chain couples TRBV27 to TRBJ1-5, with D perhaps matching TRBD1 (5 bases). The germline V gene encodes CDR1 MNHEY and CDR2 SMNVEV (reference sequence). The CDR3 has 16 amino acids. V lost 3 bases, J lost 2 bases, and 14 bases lay in between.

V and J are TRBV5-1 and TRBJ2-7; TRBD1 matches at 12 bases. This CDR3 region has 14 residues. Germline trimming cut 4 bases from V and 6 bases from J; bases unmatched to any gene: 5. Germline CDR1 SGHRS, CDR2 YFSETQ. In DNA form, the CDR3 reads TGCGCCAGCAGCCCCGGGACAGGGGGCTTCGAGCAGTACTTC. It yields the protein CASSPGTGGFEQYF.

The chain couples TRBV2 to TRBJ2-7; D is perhaps TRBD1 (6 bases). In germline, CDR1 is SNHLY, CDR2 FYNNEI. The CDR3 contains 14 residues. Deletions cut 6 bases from V and 1 base from J, with 13 bases between. CDR3 region: CASSNQGQSYEQYF. DNA for the CDR3: TGTGCCAGCAGCAACCAGGGGCAATCCTACGAGCAGTACTTC.

Concerning this clone itself: Distinct nucleotide sequences in the sample also encode this CDR3. The V call is TRBV7-9, the J call TRBJ2-7; unclear D gene. Germline values: CDR1 SEHNR, CDR2 FQNEAQ (reference sequence). CDR3 size: 12 residues. V gave up 5 bases and J gave up 4 bases, with 9 bases separating them. CDR3 DNA sequence: TGTGCCAGCAGCCCCTCAGGATACGAGCAGTACTTC. This gives the protein CASSPSGYEQYF.

CDR3 bases: TGCGCCAGCAGCCAAGTCGGTACGAACACCGGGGAGCTGTTTTTT. The encoded protein is CASSQVGTNTGELFF. V and J are TRBV4-1 and TRBJ2-2; no clear D. The CDR3 totals 15 residues. Germline loops: CDR1 MGHRA, CDR2 YSYEKL. Trimming removed 1 base at V and 0 bases at J, with 6 bases between.

This chain links TRBV6-5 with TRBJ1-3, with 7 bases identical to TRBD1. V trimming: 7 bases; J trimming: 2 bases; junction bases outside the gene matches: 5. The CDR3 covers 14 residues. CDR1 is MNHEY, CDR2 SVGAGI, per germline. CDR3 coding DNA: TGTGCCAGCACCCAGACAGGGACTGGAAACACCATATATTTT. Its translation: CASTQTGTGNTIYF.

The V gene is TRBV7-2, the J gene TRBJ2-2, with TRBD2 matching 10 bases. This CDR3 region has 18 residues. V was clipped by 4 bases and J by 1 base; unmatched bases: 9. CDR1 and CDR2 (germline): SGHTA, FQGNSA. CDR3 in DNA: TGTGCCAGCAGCTCTCTAGCGGGGGCTCTGTTGAACACCGGGGAGCTGTTTTTT. This encodes CASSSLAGALLNTGELFF.

This chain links TRBV18 with TRBJ1-5; weak D call: TRBD1 (6 bases). Germline CDR1 and CDR2: KGHSH and LQKENI. This CDR3 has 14 residues. Trimming took off 4 bases at V and 5 bases at J, with 12 bases between the two ends. The CDR3 loop reads CASSLAGADQPQHF. CDR3 sequence (DNA): TGTGCCAGCTCACTCGCGGGGGCAGATCAGCCCCAGCATTTT.

In DNA, the CDR3 is TGTGCCAGCAGCTTGGGAGCGGGGGGGTTGTATTTT. Translation: CASSLGAGGLYF. The chain has TRBV13 and TRBJ2-3, with 10 bases identical to TRBD2. V shed 3 bases and J 14 bases; nucleotides not matched to a gene: 5. This CDR3 region has 12 residues. CDR1 PRHDT and CDR2 FYEKMQ come from the germline V gene (reference sequence).

The chain recombines TRBV10-2 with TRBJ2-7; TRBD2 aligns across 10 bases. The CDR3 is 14 residues long. The germline CDR1 and CDR2 sequences are WSHSY and SAAADI. V shed 4 bases and J 4 bases; nucleotides not matched to a gene: 4. CDR3: CASSALAGIYEQYF. CDR3 nucleotide sequence: TGCGCCAGCAGTGCACTAGCGGGGATATACGAGCAGTACTTC.

Notes on this clone: Other nucleotide sequences from this sample produce the same CDR3. This chain joins TRBV10-1 and TRBJ2-5; D possibly corresponds to TRBD1 (6 bases). Germline loops: CDR1 WNHNN, CDR2 SYGVQD (reference sequence). This CDR3 comprises 13 residues. The V end was cut by 2 bases, the J end by 5 bases, with 9 bases between. The CDR3 sequence: CASSEGRGETQYF. CDR3 DNA: TGCGCCAGCAGTGAGGGCAGGGGCGAGACCCAGTACTTC.

J is TRBJ2-1 and V is TRBV28; tentatively, D is TRBD2 (6 bases). V gave up 7 bases and J gave up 2 bases, with 9 bases separating them. The germline V gene encodes CDR1 MDHEN and CDR2 SYDVKM. The CDR3 has 13 amino acids. The CDR3 DNA reads TGTGCCAGCAACGGCGGGACCTACAATGAGCAGTTCTTC. Translation gives CASNGGTYNEQFF.

The V and J genes are TRBV5-1 and TRBJ2-5; tentative D call: TRBD1 (6 bases). There are 16 residues in the CDR3. Germline V gene sequence: CDR1 SGHRS, CDR2 YFSETQ. V was cut by 0 bases and J by 1 base, with 13 bases left in between. CDR3 amino acids: CASSLAPGTSQETQYF. As DNA, the CDR3 is TGCGCCAGCAGCTTGGCCCCCGGGACATCCCAAGAGACCCAGTACTTC.

This clone occurred once. The chain carries TRBV5-1 and TRBJ2-2, with D perhaps matching TRBD2 (6 bases). Germline CDR1 is SGHRS and CDR2 is YFSETQ. Trimming took off 0 bases at V and 5 bases at J, with 11 bases between the two ends. CDR3 length equals 15 residues. CDR3 region: CASSLGRADTGELFF. The CDR3 nucleotides are TGCGCCAGCAGCTTGGGGAGGGCGGATACCGGGGAGCTGTTTTTT.

The chain combines TRBV6-6 with TRBJ2-5; D remains ambiguous. Trimming left V 5 bases short and J 2 bases short, with 12 bases between. Germline CDR1 reads MNHNY; CDR2 reads SVGAGI (reference sequence). The CDR3 sequence is 14 residues long. DNA of the CDR3: TGTGCCAGCAGTCCCGAGATAGATCAAGAGACCCAGTACTTC. This gives the protein CASSPEIDQETQYF.

The rearrangement uses TRBV28 and TRBJ2-1; D is possibly TRBD1 (5 bases). The germline gives CDR1 MDHEN, CDR2 SYDVKM. The CDR3 runs 19 residues. Trimming took off 6 bases at V and 4 bases at J, with 28 bases between the two ends. The CDR3 bases are TGTGCCAGCAGCACCGAGGCCGAGCAGGGTTATGGTTGGTACAATGAGCAGTTCTTC. Translating gives CASSTEAEQGYGWYNEQFF.